The 17 T cell receptor beta chains reported below all come from one sample, sequenced in a study of beta chain features in type 1 diabetes. Study-level results: Among patients with Type 1 diabetes, TCRB CDR3s were moderately but significantly shorter in every one of the four CD4+ subsets.

No antigen is known for these receptors. Every isolated RNA sample was fully reverse transcribed, so sequencing captured expressed TCRB transcripts. TCRdb's table, derived via immunoSEQ multiplex PCR, lists solely in-frame clones and lacks some. The table includes about 650,000 clones, 9.5% to 15% detected once. Specimen: naive CD4+ T cells from blood. These receptors were collected from a man in his thirties or forties with type 1 diabetes.

The chain recombines TRBV9 with TRBJ1-2, with D unclear. Germline loops: CDR1 SGDLS, CDR2 YYNGEE. CDR3 size: 16 residues. V shed 4 bases and J shed 0 bases, with 16 bases lying between them. DNA of the CDR3: TGTGCCAGCAGCACTCGCCCCAGGCCCCCTAACTATGGCTACACCTTC. It yields the protein CASSTRPRPPNYGYTF. Looking up the rest from reference TRBV9 and TRBJ1-2 gives the full variable domain: DSGVTQTPKHLITATGQRVTLRCSPRSGDLSVYWYQQSLDQGLQFLIQYYNGEERAKGNILERFSAQQFPDLHSELNLSSLELGDSALYFCASSTRPRPPNYGYTFGSGTRLTVV.

V gene TRBV14 combines with J gene TRBJ2-5; D remains ambiguous. CDR3 size: 12 residues. V shed 3 bases and J shed 5 bases, with 7 bases lying between them. Germline CDR1 is SGHDN and CDR2 is FVKESK. The CDR3 DNA follows: TGTGCCAGCAGCCACCCCGGGGAGACCCAGTACTTC. It encodes CASSHPGETQYF.

The genes are TRBV28 and TRBJ1-5; 8 bases match TRBD1. This CDR3 comprises 14 residues. J lost 6 bases, V lost 5 bases, and 6 bases had no gene match. Per germline, CDR1 MDHEN and CDR2 SYDVKM. CDR3 coding DNA: TGTGCCAGCAGTCCACGGACAGGGCCTCAGCCCCAGCATTTT. It yields the protein CASSPRTGPQPQHF.

The chain couples TRBV11-3 to TRBJ1-1; D is unclear. The CDR3 totals 12 residues. V lost 2 bases to trimming and J lost 5 bases, with 6 bases between them. CDR1 is SGHNT, CDR2 YENEEA, per germline. CDR3 region: CASSLLRTEAFF. DNA for the CDR3: TGTGCCAGCAGCTTACTCCGGACTGAAGCTTTCTTT. The whole variable domain, filled in from reference TRBV11-3 and TRBJ1-1, reads EAGVVQSPRYKIIEKKQPVAFWCNPISGHNTLYWYLQNLGQGPELLIRYENEEAVDDSQLPKDRFSAERLKGVDSTLKIQPAELGDSAVYLCASSLLRTEAFFGQGTRLTVV.

The chain is built from TRBV5-1 and TRBJ1-1; 7 bases fit TRBD1. The J segment lost 4 bases and the V segment lost 4 bases, leaving 10 bases of the junction unmatched. Germline V gene lookup returns CDR1 SGHRS and CDR2 YFSETQ. The CDR3 is 15 amino acids. The CDR3: CASSPETGIGTEAFF. The CDR3, as DNA: TGCGCCAGCAGCCCCGAGACAGGGATCGGCACTGAAGCTTTCTTT.

The genes are TRBV4-2 and TRBJ2-7; 12 bases agree with TRBD2. After removal of 0 bases from V and 0 bases from J, the junction contained 3 bases not matched to a gene. CDR3 length: 17 amino acids. The germline V gene encodes CDR1 LGHNA and CDR2 YNFKEQ. CDR3 amino acids: CASSQDTSGGYSYEQYF. Here the CDR3 DNA reads TGTGCCAGCAGCCAAGATACTAGCGGGGGGTACTCCTACGAGCAGTACTTC.

The V and J genes are TRBV5-4 and TRBJ2-7; D gene uncertain. Germline CDR1 reads SGHNT; CDR2 reads YYREEE (reference sequence). Trimming cost V 4 bases and J 5 bases, with 16 bases left between them. The CDR3 is made up of 14 amino acids. Here the CDR3 DNA reads TGTGCCAGCAGCGTGGTGCCAGAAACCCACGAGCAGTACTTC. Translating gives CASSVVPETHEQYF. The full variable domain, rest sourced from reference TRBV5-4 and TRBJ2-7, is ETGVTQSPTHLIKTRGQQVTLRCSSQSGHNTVSWYQQALGQGPQFIFQYYREEENGRGNFPPRFSGLQFPNYSSELNVNALELDDSALYLCASSVVPETHEQYFGPGTRLTVT.

This chain uses TRBV10-3 with TRBJ2-6; D possibly corresponds to TRBD2 (6 bases). CDR3 length equals 16 residues. The V gene's germline CDR1 is ENHRY and CDR2 SYGVKD. The V gene lost 0 bases and the J gene lost 0 bases, with 6 bases spanning the gap. The CDR3 region has the DNA TGTGCCATCAGTGAGTCGGAGGGCTCTGGGGCCAACGTCCTGACTTTC. It yields the protein CAISESEGSGANVLTF.

This chain joins TRBV19 and TRBJ1-2, with D unclear. Germline V gives CDR1 LNHDA, CDR2 SQIVND (reference sequence). V was pared by 5 bases and J by 2 bases, with 9 bases between. The CDR3 is made up of 13 amino acids. CDR3 in DNA: TGTGCCAGTAGTTCAGGACGAAACTATGGCTACACCTTC. It translates to CASSSGRNYGYTF.

The chain has TRBV27 and TRBJ2-7; 7 nucleotides align to TRBD2. V trimming: 2 bases; J trimming: 3 bases; junction bases outside the gene matches: 7. From germline, CDR1 is MNHEY and CDR2 SMNVEV (reference sequence). The CDR3 covers 15 residues. CDR3 bases: TGTGCCAGCAGTTTAAGCGGGACGGCGATCTACGAGCAGTACTTC. Translating it yields CASSLSGTAIYEQYF.

This clone has just a few counts. The sample has other DNA sequences that encode this CDR3 too. J is TRBJ2-2 and V is TRBV7-2; the match to TRBD1 covers 9 bases. Trimming cost V 5 bases and J 4 bases; bases outside gene matches: 5. Looked up from germline, CDR1 is SGHTA and CDR2 is FQGNSA. The CDR3 runs to 15 residues. The CDR3 nucleotides read TGTGCCAGCAGCCTTGGGACAGGGTTCACCGGGGAGCTGTTTTTT. It encodes CASSLGTGFTGELFF.

This clone appeared a single time. The rearrangement joins TRBV5-1 to TRBJ2-5; 7 bases are shared with TRBD1. Germline CDR1 SGHRS, CDR2 YFSETQ. J lost 5 bases, V lost 7 bases, and 8 bases had no gene match. The CDR3 totals 13 residues. CDR3 in amino acids: CASWQGVRETQYF. The CDR3 nucleotides read TGCGCCAGCTGGCAGGGGGTAAGGGAGACCCAGTACTTC.

The chain recombines TRBV7-2 with TRBJ2-7; D gene unclear. The V end was cut by 5 bases, the J end by 2 bases, with 7 bases between. The CDR3 totals 12 residues. Germline V gene lookup returns CDR1 SGHTA and CDR2 FQGNSA. In DNA form, the CDR3 reads TGTGCCAGCAGCGCAGGCGCCTACGAGCAGTACTTC. Translating gives CASSAGAYEQYF. Using reference TRBV7-2 and TRBJ2-7 for the parts outside the CDR3, the full variable domain is GAGVSQSPSNKVTEKGKDVELRCDPISGHTALYWYRQSLGQGLEFLIYFQGNSAPDKSGLPSDRFSAERTGGSVSTLTIQRTQQEDSAVYLCASSAGAYEQYFGPGTRLTVT.

This clone was observed a handful of times. This chain connects TRBV5-1 to TRBJ1-5; TRBD1 aligns across 9 bases. The CDR3 covers 15 residues. Germline V gene lookup returns CDR1 SGHRS and CDR2 YFSETQ. V lost 4 bases, J lost 5 bases, and 7 bases stayed unmatched. CDR3 nucleotide sequence: TGCGCCAGCAGCGTACAGGGGGCTCGGGATCAGCCCCAGCATTTT. It is translated as CASSVQGARDQPQHF. The full variable domain, with the rest looked up from reference TRBV5-1 and TRBJ1-5, is KAGVTQTPRYLIKTRGQQVTLSCSPISGHRSVSWYQQTPGQGLQFLFEYFSETQRNKGNFPGRFSGRQFSNSRSEMNVSTLELGDSALYLCASSVQGARDQPQHFGDGTRLSIL.

This clone was counted only a few times. The chain couples TRBV29-1 to TRBJ2-1; TRBD2 is a possible D gene (6 bases). V was trimmed by 1 base and J by 4 bases, leaving 14 bases between them. The CDR3 runs 15 residues. Germline CDR1 and CDR2: SQVTM and ANQGSEA. Here the CDR3 DNA reads TGCAGCGTTGAAGGGTCTTCCAGCGGGTACAATGAGCAGTTCTTC. Residues: CSVEGSSSGYNEQFF.

The chain couples TRBV11-2 to TRBJ2-7, with D possibly being TRBD1 or TRBD2 (5 bases each). Germline V gene data show CDR1 as SGHAT and CDR2 as FQNNGV. CDR3 length equals 13 residues. Trimming shortened V by 0 bases and J by 7 bases, and 10 bases separated the two germline ends. The CDR3 region has the DNA TGTGCCAGCAGCTTAGATAGAGGGGTTGAGCAGTACTTC. Its translation is CASSLDRGVEQYF.

In its sample, this clone was seen a few times. The chain carries TRBV7-2 and TRBJ2-2; weak D call: TRBD2 (7 bases). The CDR3 covers 15 residues. V was cut by 8 bases and J by 1 base, with 14 bases left in between. The germline CDR1 and CDR2 sequences are SGHTA and FQGNSA. The CDR3 here is CASYRGGENTGELFF. CDR3 nucleotides: TGTGCCAGCTACCGCGGGGGCGAGAACACCGGGGAGCTGTTTTTT.